This passage covers 23 T cell receptor beta chains from one sample sequenced in a study of T cells in Graves' hyperthyroidism and ophthalmopathy. Template material for amplifying TCR beta CDR3 regions consisted of RNA transcripts. HTBI primers drove first-round RT-PCR of the TCR CDR3. TCRdb ran MiXCR on the multiplex PCR reads and lists one entry per CDR3 protein. The table lists about 400,000 distinct CDR3 sequences, under 15% of them singletons. The sequenced material came from blood. The receptors originated from a woman under 40 with Graves' hyperthyroidism.

The CDR3 DNA is TGCGCCAGTTACAGGGAAAGCTCCTACAATGAGCAGTTCTTC. Its protein is CASYRESSYNEQFF. The V call is TRBV5-1, the J call TRBJ2-1; a weak D match, TRBD1 (6 bases). Trimming shortened V by 8 bases and J by 0 bases, and 12 bases separated the two germline ends. CDR1 and CDR2 from the germline V gene are SGHRS and YFSETQ. The CDR3 length is 14 residues.

This clonotype showed up many times. The chain recombines TRBV28 with TRBJ1-1; 7 nucleotides line up with TRBD1. V dropped 3 bases and J dropped 0; count of bases not matched to a gene: 7. The CDR3 runs 16 residues. The germline gives CDR1 MDHEN, CDR2 SYDVKM. CDR3 nucleotides: TGTGCCAGCAGTTTTTACAAACAGGGGTTGAACACTGAAGCTTTCTTT. Translation: CASSFYKQGLNTEAFF.

This clonotype was counted a few times. The rearrangement uses TRBV27 and TRBJ2-7, with D possibly matching TRBD2 (6 bases). Germline-derived CDR1 and CDR2 are MNHEY and SMNVEV (reference sequence). The V gene lost 3 bases and the J gene lost 3 bases, with 12 bases spanning the gap. The CDR3 has 14 residues. The CDR3 sequence: CASSFSAGHYEQYF. CDR3 DNA sequence: TGTGCCAGCAGTTTTTCAGCGGGTCACTACGAGCAGTACTTC.

This chain links TRBV5-5 with TRBJ1-1; D not resolved. The CDR3 has 15 amino acids. V was pared by 3 bases and J by 1 base, with 13 bases between. Germline V CDR1 and CDR2: SGHKS, YYEKEE (reference sequence). CDR3 protein: CASSSTAGKNTEAFF. CDR3 in DNA: TGTGCCAGCAGCTCCACGGCGGGGAAGAACACTGAAGCTTTCTTT.

Ten or more counts support this clonotype. The chain links TRBV6-2 or TRBV6-3 to TRBJ2-1, with D tentatively TRBD2 (6 bases). The V gene's germline CDR1 is MNHEY and CDR2 SVGEGT. The CDR3 length is 15 residues. Trimming pared 4 bases from V and 2 bases from J, leaving 12 bases between. CDR3 coding DNA: TGTGCCAGCAGTTTTGCGGGACCAACCTACAATGAGCAGTTCTTC. Translated, it gives CASSFAGPTYNEQFF.

This clonotype was counted ten times or more. The chain recombines TRBV20-1 with TRBJ2-7; no reliable D call. Trimming removed 0 bases at V and 1 base at J, with 10 bases between. The CDR3 sequence is 14 residues long. Germline CDR1 reads DFQATT; CDR2 reads SNEGSKA (reference sequence). CDR3 region: CSARDQGGSYEQYF. Written as DNA, the CDR3 is TGCAGTGCTAGAGATCAAGGCGGTTCCTACGAGCAGTACTTC.

The chain carries TRBV5-1 and TRBJ2-2; a weak D match, TRBD2 (6 bases). Germline V gives CDR1 SGHRS, CDR2 YFSETQ. Trimming removed 5 bases at V and 5 bases at J, with 19 bases between. The CDR3 totals 16 residues. CDR3 residues: CASRRIVAGPTGELFF. The CDR3 bases are TGCGCCAGCAGACGCATCGTGGCGGGACCTACCGGGGAGCTGTTTTTT.

This clonotype was seen many times. One end of the junction varies from germline; a read error may be responsible. J is TRBJ2-1 and V is TRBV6-1; D remains unclear. This CDR3 region has 13 residues. CDR1 is MNHNS, CDR2 SASEGT, per germline. CDR3 protein: CASSQAPYNEQFF. The CDR3 region has the DNA TGTGCCAGCAGTCAAGCCCCCTACAATGAGCAGTTCTTC.

This clonotype was counted ten times or more. The chain carries TRBV30 and TRBJ2-5, with 8 bases identical to TRBD2. The ends lost 4 bases at V and 4 bases at J; junction bases unmatched: 14. Germline V gene lookup returns CDR1 GTSNPN and CDR2 SVGIG (reference sequence). The CDR3 loop spans 16 amino acids. CDR3 DNA sequence: TGTGCCTGGAACGATGGTGAAGCGGGAGTTCGAGAGACCCAGTACTTC. Amino acid sequence: CAWNDGEAGVRETQYF.

This clonotype came up many times. This chain uses TRBV5-1 with TRBJ2-5, with 7 positions matching TRBD1. The germline V gene encodes CDR1 SGHRS and CDR2 YFSETQ. The CDR3 runs 15 residues. V was clipped by 1 base and J by 5 bases; unmatched bases: 8. CDR3: CASSLTGTRGETQYF. As DNA, the CDR3 is TGCGCCAGCAGCTTGACCGGGACCAGGGGGGAGACCCAGTACTTC. Full variable domain (missing parts from reference TRBV5-1 and TRBJ2-5): KAGVTQTPRYLIKTRGQQVTLSCSPISGHRSVSWYQQTPGQGLQFLFEYFSETQRNKGNFPGRFSGRQFSNSRSEMNVSTLELGDSALYLCASSLTGTRGETQYFGPGTRLLVL.

The gene calls are TRBV14 and TRBJ1-6; possibly TRBD1 for D (6 bases). The germline V gene has CDR1 SGHDN and CDR2 FVKESK. The V end was cut by 0 bases, the J end by 6 bases, with 9 bases between. This CDR3 comprises 15 residues. The CDR3 coding sequence is TGTGCCAGCAGCCAAGACGGGGGGCGTAATTCACCCCTCCACTTT. Encoded protein: CASSQDGGRNSPLHF.

This clonotype was picked up many times. This rearrangement joins TRBV18 to TRBJ2-7, with 7 nucleotides matching TRBD2. The CDR3 consists of 14 residues. After removal of 5 bases from V and 1 base from J, the junction contained 5 bases not matched to a gene. Looked up from germline, CDR1 is KGHSH and CDR2 is LQKENI. The DNA for the CDR3 is TGTGCCAGCTCAACCGGGACTAAGTCCTACGAGCAGTACTTC. It translates to CASSTGTKSYEQYF.

At least ten counts were recorded for this clonotype. The V call is TRBV2, the J call TRBJ2-7; 8 bases agree with TRBD2. Trimming at V came to 9 bases and at J to 0 bases, leaving 7 bases not matched to a gene. Per germline, CDR1 SNHLY and CDR2 FYNNEI. The CDR3 runs 14 residues. In nucleotides, the CDR3 is TGTGCCAGTCTCCCCGGGGGGGGCTCCTACGAGCAGTACTTC. Its protein product is CASLPGGGSYEQYF.

This clonotype was found a few times. V is TRBV9 and J is TRBJ2-7; 9 bases map to TRBD2. Germline CDR1 and CDR2: SGDLS and YYNGEE. This CDR3 has 15 residues. The V gene end was trimmed by 3 bases and the J gene end by 6 bases; junction bases not matched to a gene: 10. CDR3 nucleotide sequence: TGTGCCAGCAGCGCCGTTAGCGGGAGCTGGGGCGAGCAGTACTTC. It codes for CASSAVSGSWGEQYF.

The CDR3 region has the DNA TGTGCCAGCAGTGAACCTAACCCGGACAGGGGGATCTCCTACGAGCAGTACTTC. Translated, it gives CASSEPNPDRGISYEQYF. The chain couples TRBV25-1 to TRBJ2-7, with TRBD1 identical over 10 bases. Germline loops: CDR1 MGHDK, CDR2 SYGVNS. This CDR3 comprises 18 residues. The V and J ends lost 2 bases and 0 bases, in that order; junction bases with no gene match: 10.

This clonotype was counted between two and nine times. The chain couples TRBV28 to TRBJ2-3; 10 bases line up with TRBD2. Germline-derived CDR1 and CDR2 are MDHEN and SYDVKM. The CDR3 sequence is 17 residues long. The V and J ends lost 6 bases and 3 bases, in that order; junction bases with no gene match: 12. The CDR3, as DNA: TGTGCCAGCAGGCATCCTACCGGGACTAGCGCAACAGATACGCAGTATTTT. Amino acid sequence: CASRHPTGTSATDTQYF.

The V call is TRBV29-1, the J call TRBJ2-1; TRBD1 might be the D (7 bases). V lost 1 base to trimming and J lost 4 bases, with 14 bases between them. The germline V gene encodes CDR1 SQVTM and CDR2 ANQGSEA. The CDR3 is 15 amino acids. The CDR3 DNA reads as TGCAGCGTTGAAGGGGGGGACAGTGGATACAATGAGCAGTTCTTC. Its translation is CSVEGGDSGYNEQFF.

There are many counts of this clonotype. CDR3 sequence: CASRPGLAGLESIHEQFF. The CDR3 DNA is TGTGCCAGCAGACCGGGACTAGCGGGACTCGAGTCAATCCATGAGCAGTTCTTC. The chain uses TRBV27 and TRBJ2-1, with TRBD2 matching 13 bases. The V segment lost 6 bases and the J segment 8 bases; nucleotides outside the gene matches: 16. The CDR3 loop spans 18 amino acids. Germline V CDR1 and CDR2: MNHEY, SMNVEV (reference sequence).

This clonotype was detected many times. CDR3 DNA: TGTGCCAGCAGTTTAGGGACAGGATTCTACAATGAGCAGTTCTTC. Protein sequence: CASSLGTGFYNEQFF. This chain uses TRBV28 with TRBJ2-1; 8 bases align to TRBD1. V was pared by 2 bases and J by 3 bases, with 3 bases of the junction left unmatched. This CDR3 has 15 residues. Germline V gene data show CDR1 as MDHEN and CDR2 as SYDVKM. The whole variable domain, filled in from reference TRBV28 and TRBJ2-1, reads DVKVTQSSRYLVKRTGEKVFLECVQDMDHENMFWYRQDPGLGLRLIYFSYDVKMKEKGDIPEGYSVSREKKERFSLILESASTNQTSMYLCASSLGTGFYNEQFFGPGTRLTVL.

This rearrangement joins TRBV6-5 to TRBJ2-1; a weak D match, TRBD1 (7 bases). V was pared by 1 base and J by 0 bases, with 13 bases between. From germline, CDR1 is MNHEY and CDR2 SVGAGI. CDR3 length equals 17 residues. CDR3 in DNA: TGTGCCAGCAGTTACTGGCCAGGGGGGAGCTCCTACAATGAGCAGTTCTTC. This sequence encodes CASSYWPGGSSYNEQFF.

This clonotype was observed at least ten times. The V call is TRBV5-1, the J call TRBJ2-7, with 8 nucleotides matching TRBD2. J lost 3 bases, V lost 4 bases, and 3 bases had no gene match. CDR3 length: 13 amino acids. Germline CDR1 is SGHRS and CDR2 is YFSETQ. The CDR3 reads CASSPSGYYEQYF. DNA of the CDR3: TGCGCCAGCAGCCCTAGCGGGTACTACGAGCAGTACTTC. The entire variable domain, with the rest obtained from reference TRBV5-1 and TRBJ2-7, is as follows: KAGVTQTPRYLIKTRGQQVTLSCSPISGHRSVSWYQQTPGQGLQFLFEYFSETQRNKGNFPGRFSGRQFSNSRSEMNVSTLELGDSALYLCASSPSGYYEQYFGPGTRLTVT.

This clonotype was seen ten or more times. V usage is TRBV5-1 and J usage is TRBJ2-5; 14 nucleotides agree with TRBD2. Germline assignment: CDR1 SGHRS and CDR2 YFSETQ. V was clipped by 4 bases and J by 2 bases; unmatched bases: 4. The CDR3 sequence is 16 residues long. CDR3 sequence reads: CASSIGLAGGQETQYF. The CDR3 nucleotides are TGCGCCAGCAGCATTGGACTAGCGGGAGGACAAGAGACCCAGTACTTC.

This clonotype was seen at least ten times. The rearrangement links TRBV30 to TRBJ2-3; the match to TRBD2 covers 8 bases. From germline, CDR1 is GTSNPN and CDR2 SVGIG (reference sequence). CDR3 length: 16 residues. V shed 2 bases and J 5 bases; nucleotides not matched to a gene: 12. The DNA for the CDR3 is TGTGCCTGGAGTCGGGCCTTGAGCGGGAGCGGAGATACGCAGTATTTT. It is translated as CAWSRALSGSGDTQYF.